This T cell receptor (beta chain) was recorded in a study of blood T cell repertoires in COVID-19. On the study more broadly: COVID-19 samples from acute and convalescent phases originated in the United States, Italy and Spain. Sample material is recorded as cDNA or gDNA derived from T cells, B-cell-depleted T cells, or PBMCs.

There are many counts of this clone. Methods used by the authors: Quantification of nucleated cells was approximated via reference gene primer amplification. This table comes from immunoSEQ multiplex PCR, and its TCRdb copy is limited to in-frame clones, with some not included. The V and J calls and clone size were taken over from that table, and D and trimming were inferred from the DNA. The sample yields around 250,000 clones, 86% seen once. CDR3 length: 15 amino acids. Germline-derived CDR1 and CDR2 are MNHEY and SVGAGI. V lost 4 bases to trimming and J lost 4 bases; unmatched junction nucleotides: 7.

The TCR originated in a man in his forties with active or convalescent COVID-19. The sample comprised peripheral blood. The chain uses TRBV6-5 and TRBJ1-5; 7 bases match TRBD1. CDR3 in DNA: TGTGCCAGCAGTTCCTGGCAGGGGGATAATCAGCCCCAGCATTTT. It translates to CASSSWQGDNQPQHF.